The sequence of this T cell receptor (beta chain) was determined in a study of regulatory T cells in long-lasting Graves disease. On the study more broadly: Antithyroid drugs had been taken by newly diagnosed Graves' patients for under 3 months.

With iRepertoire HTBI primers and Arm-PCR of CDR3 regions, TCR beta libraries were built. TCRdb itself ran the multiplex PCR reads through MiXCR, one entry per CDR3 protein. The sample includes around 450,000 distinct CDR3 sequences, about 15% seen only once; the top ten take about 8.2%. The time point: newly diagnosed GD, antithyroid drugs for less than 3 months. Following extraction of RNA from PBMCs, that RNA was used to make the TCR library. With EDTA tubes as the receptacles, about 9.2 milliliters of peripheral blood were drawn. There are 15 residues in the CDR3. Trimming removed 6 bases from V and 3 bases from J, with 17 bases in between. Germline CDR1 is SGHTA and CDR2 is FQGNSA. This clonotype is termed medium-sized. These data are also associated with another study on T cells in Graves' hyperthyroidism and ophthalmopathy. Turning to that study: Stable Graves' hyperthyroidism meant no ophthalmopathy progression within 18 months.

The sample in question was peripheral blood mononuclear cells (PBMCs), obtained at new diagnosis, from a patient treated with antithyroid drugs. The clonotype comes from a woman aged 40-49 years with Graves disease. This chain links TRBV7-2 with TRBJ2-5, with unresolved D. CDR3 sequence: CASSSRATSKETQYF. The CDR3 DNA reads TGTGCCAGCAGTTCAAGGGCCACCAGTAAAGAGACCCAGTACTTC.